One TCR beta chain is described in this entry. Its antigen is not identified. Profiled with immunoSEQ multiplex PCR; TCRdb holds only in-frame clones, not every one. This sample has around 50,000 clones, with around 78% found just once. Described time point: week 5, during vaccination. Vaccine doses each comprised 300 ug of mutant IDH1 20-mer peptide, with topical imiquimod. The CDR3 has 15 residues. The V and J ends lost 11 bases and 1 base respectively, with 15 bases between them. The germline gives CDR1 MNHEY, CDR2 SVGAGI. This specimen belongs to a study of a mutant IDH1 vaccine in newly diagnosed glioma.

Here the sequenced sample was PBMCs, taken from a glioma patient whose treatment included an IDH1 peptide vaccine. The receptor was isolated from a man in his fifties with glioma. The gene calls are TRBV6-5 and TRBJ2-6, with TRBD2 as a possible D gene (6 bases). Here the CDR3 DNA reads TGTGCCTCCCGACTGGGGGGATCTGGGGCCAACGTCCTGACTTTC. It codes for CASRLGGSGANVLTF.